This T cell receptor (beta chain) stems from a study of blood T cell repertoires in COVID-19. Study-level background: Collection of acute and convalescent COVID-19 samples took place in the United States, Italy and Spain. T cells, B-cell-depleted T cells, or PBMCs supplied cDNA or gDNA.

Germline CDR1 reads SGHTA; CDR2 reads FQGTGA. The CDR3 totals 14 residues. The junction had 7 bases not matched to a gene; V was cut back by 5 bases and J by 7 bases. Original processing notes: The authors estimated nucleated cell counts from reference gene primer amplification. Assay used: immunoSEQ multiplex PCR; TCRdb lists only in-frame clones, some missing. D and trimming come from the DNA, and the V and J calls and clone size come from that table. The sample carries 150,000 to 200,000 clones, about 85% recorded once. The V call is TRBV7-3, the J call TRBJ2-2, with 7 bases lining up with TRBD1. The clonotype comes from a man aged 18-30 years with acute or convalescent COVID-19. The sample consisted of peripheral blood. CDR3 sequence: CASSLGQTDGELFF. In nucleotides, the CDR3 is TGTGCCAGCAGCCTGGGACAGACGGACGGGGAGCTGTTTTTT.